One and the same sample provided the 13 T cell receptor beta chains below, sequenced in a study of OX40 agonist ivuxolimab in advanced cancers. The library was made by the immunoSEQ multiplex PCR assay. Imported from immuneACCESS, the table was reduced by TCRdb to in-frame sequences with V and J called. These copies leave out some clones; in studies compared against another copy, an unresolved V gene accounts for under half, and the cause of the remainder is not known. The sample has 150,000 to 190,000 clones on record, around 94% of them singletons. The ten largest make up approximately 0.3% of the sample. Sample: CD4+ or CD8+ T cells sorted from blood, taken in a trial of the OX40 agonist ivuxolimab. These receptor sequences come from an adult with an advanced solid tumor such as melanoma, head and neck, liver or kidney cancer.

This clone was found a few times. This rearrangement joins TRBV18 to TRBJ1-5; TRBD1 agrees at 9 bases. V lost 3 bases and J lost 7; bases outside the gene matches: 7. Per germline, CDR1 KGHSH and CDR2 LQKENI. The CDR3 totals 15 residues. This CDR3 is CASSPTGQGGQPQHF. CDR3 nucleotide sequence: TGTGCCAGCTCACCGACGGGACAGGGAGGACAGCCCCAGCATTTT.

The chain carries TRBV12-5 and TRBJ1-5; tentative D call: TRBD1 (5 bases). The V end lost 6 bases, the J end lost 6 bases, and 9 bases lay between the germline ends. Looked up from germline, CDR1 is LGHNT and CDR2 is FRNRAP. The CDR3 covers 12 residues. As DNA, the CDR3 is TGTGCTAGTGGGGAGGGGACTCAGCCCCAGCATTTT. Protein: CASGEGTQPQHF.

This rearrangement joins TRBV28 to TRBJ2-5; D possibly corresponds to TRBD1 (5 bases). Trimming left V 6 bases short and J 3 bases short, with 14 bases between. The CDR3 has 14 amino acids. CDR1 and CDR2 from the germline V gene are MDHEN and SYDVKM. The CDR3 is CASRGVGSEETQYF. The CDR3, as DNA: TGTGCCAGCAGAGGGGTCGGGTCAGAAGAGACCCAGTACTTC.

The chain joins TRBV19 to TRBJ2-7; TRBD1 aligns across 7 bases. The germline CDR1 and CDR2 sequences are LNHDA and SQIVND (reference sequence). The CDR3 totals 14 residues. Germline trimming cut 2 bases from V and 3 bases from J; bases unmatched to any gene: 4. In DNA, the CDR3 is TGTGCCAGTAGTATAAACAGGGGTGGCTACGAGCAGTACTTC. Its translation is CASSINRGGYEQYF.

The V gene is TRBV2, the J gene TRBJ2-6; D unclear. Trimming cost V 4 bases and J 0 bases, with 4 bases left between them. The V gene's germline CDR1 is SNHLY and CDR2 FYNNEI. The CDR3 is 14 residues long. The CDR3, as DNA: TGTGCCAGCAGTGCGGGCTCTGGGGCCAACGTCCTGACTTTC. Translating gives CASSAGSGANVLTF.

This chain links TRBV11-2 with TRBJ2-1; a weak D match, TRBD2 (5 bases). The V gene lost 0 bases and the J gene lost 10 bases, with 13 bases spanning the gap. Germline CDR1 and CDR2: SGHAT and FQNNGV. The CDR3 has 14 residues. CDR3 nucleotides: TGTGCCAGCAGCTTAGATAGGGTCGCTAGCGAGCAGTTCTTC. Its protein product is CASSLDRVASEQFF.

J is TRBJ2-7 and V is TRBV7-2; perhaps TRBD1 as D (6 bases). The CDR3 runs 14 residues. The V and J ends lost 7 bases and 3 bases respectively, with 16 bases between them. From germline, CDR1 is SGHTA and CDR2 FQGNSA. The CDR3 reads CASKVQGLSYEQYF. CDR3 bases: TGTGCCAGCAAGGTTCAGGGGCTGAGCTACGAGCAGTACTTC.

This clone came up once. The chain couples TRBV30 to TRBJ2-1; 9 positions agree with TRBD1. The CDR3 is 15 residues long. With 5 bases clipped from V and 5 bases from J, the junction kept 10 bases outside the gene matches. CDR1 is GTSNPN and CDR2 is SVGIG in the germline V gene (reference sequence). The CDR3 sequence is CAWSTTGTGNNEQFF. DNA of the CDR3: TGTGCCTGGTCTACTACCGGGACAGGGAACAATGAGCAGTTCTTC.

This chain joins TRBV9 and TRBJ2-6; D remains ambiguous. CDR1 is SGDLS, CDR2 YYNGEE, per germline. V lost 0 bases, J lost 1 base, and 8 bases lay in between. The CDR3 runs to 16 residues. CDR3 residues: CASSVGWESGANVLTF. The CDR3 DNA sequence: TGTGCCAGCAGCGTAGGGTGGGAATCTGGGGCCAACGTCCTGACTTTC.

This rearrangement joins TRBV11-2 to TRBJ2-1; TRBD2 is a possible D gene (5 bases). Per germline, CDR1 SGHAT and CDR2 FQNNGV. Trimming took off 6 bases at V and 2 bases at J, with 17 bases between the two ends. The CDR3 spans 16 residues. CDR3 sequence reads: CASSWLLAGTYNEQFF. CDR3 sequence (DNA): TGTGCCAGCAGTTGGCTCCTAGCTGGAACCTACAATGAGCAGTTCTTC.

The CDR3 DNA reads TGTGCCAGCAGTTCGAACCGGGACAGTGTCCACGAGCAGTACTTC. Amino acid sequence: CASSSNRDSVHEQYF. The V call is TRBV27, the J call TRBJ2-7, with 7 bases lining up with TRBD1. V gave up 4 bases and J gave up 5 bases; unmatched junction bases: 11. CDR1 is MNHEY and CDR2 is SMNVEV in the germline V gene (reference sequence). The CDR3 loop spans 15 amino acids.

The rearrangement links TRBV9 to TRBJ1-5; D is perhaps TRBD1 (6 bases). Germline CDR1 SGDLS, CDR2 YYNGEE. The CDR3 sequence is 14 residues long. V lost 0 bases, J lost 4 bases, and 8 bases lay in between. In DNA, the CDR3 is TGTGCCAGCAGCGTAGGGGGGCGGAATCAGCCCCAGCATTTT. This gives the protein CASSVGGRNQPQHF.

This chain connects TRBV7-9 to TRBJ2-3; D might be TRBD2 (6 bases). The length of the CDR3 is 12 residues. V dropped 6 bases and J dropped 9 bases, with 13 bases sitting between them. CDR1 is SEHNR and CDR2 is FQNEAQ in the germline V gene (reference sequence). The CDR3 sequence is CASRSTSGTQYF. CDR3 in DNA: TGTGCCAGCAGGTCGACTAGTGGCACGCAGTATTTT. Full variable domain (missing parts from reference TRBV7-9 and TRBJ2-3): DTGVSQNPRHKITKRGQNVTFRCDPISEHNRLYWYRQTLGQGPEFLTYFQNEAQLEKSRLLSDRFSAERPKGSFSTLEIQRTEQGDSAMYLCASRSTSGTQYFGPGTRLTVL.